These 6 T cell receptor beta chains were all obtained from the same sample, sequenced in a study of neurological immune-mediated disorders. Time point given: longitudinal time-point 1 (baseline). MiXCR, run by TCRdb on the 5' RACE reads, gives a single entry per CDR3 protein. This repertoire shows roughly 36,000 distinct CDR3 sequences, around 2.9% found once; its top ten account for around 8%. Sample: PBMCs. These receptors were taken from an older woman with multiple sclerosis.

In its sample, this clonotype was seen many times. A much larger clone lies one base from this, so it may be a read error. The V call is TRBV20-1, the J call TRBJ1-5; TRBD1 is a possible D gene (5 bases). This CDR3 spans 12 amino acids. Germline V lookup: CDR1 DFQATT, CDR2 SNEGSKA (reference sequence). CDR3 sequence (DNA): TGCAGTGCTAGCAGAGGGGCCGGGCCCCAGAATTTT. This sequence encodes CSASRGAGPQNF.

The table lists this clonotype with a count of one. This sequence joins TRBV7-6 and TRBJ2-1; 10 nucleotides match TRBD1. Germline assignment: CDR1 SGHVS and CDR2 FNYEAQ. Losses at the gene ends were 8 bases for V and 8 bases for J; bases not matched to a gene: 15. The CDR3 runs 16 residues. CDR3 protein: CASGPAGTGERHEQFF. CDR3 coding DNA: TGTGCCAGCGGACCAGCCGGGACAGGGGAGCGCCATGAGCAGTTCTTC.

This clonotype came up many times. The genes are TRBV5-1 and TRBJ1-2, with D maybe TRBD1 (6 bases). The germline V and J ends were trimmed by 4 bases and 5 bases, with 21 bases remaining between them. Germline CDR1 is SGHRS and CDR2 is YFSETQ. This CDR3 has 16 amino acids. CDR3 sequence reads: CASSPRTETVFYGYTF. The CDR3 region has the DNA TGCGCCAGCAGCCCGAGGACAGAGACCGTTTTTTATGGCTACACCTTC.

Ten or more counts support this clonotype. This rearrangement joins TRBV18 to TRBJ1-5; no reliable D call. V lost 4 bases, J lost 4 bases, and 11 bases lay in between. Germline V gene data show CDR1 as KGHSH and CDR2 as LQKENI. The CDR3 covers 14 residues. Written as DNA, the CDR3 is TGTGCCAGCTCACATGGCCGGGAGAATCAGCCCCAGCATTTT. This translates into CASSHGRENQPQHF. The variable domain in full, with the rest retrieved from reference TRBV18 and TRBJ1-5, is NAGVMQNPRHLVRRRGQEARLRCSPMKGHSHVYWYRQLPEEGLKFMVYLQKENIIDESGMPKERFSAEFPKEGPSILRIQQVVRGDSAAYFCASSHGRENQPQHFGDGTRLSIL.

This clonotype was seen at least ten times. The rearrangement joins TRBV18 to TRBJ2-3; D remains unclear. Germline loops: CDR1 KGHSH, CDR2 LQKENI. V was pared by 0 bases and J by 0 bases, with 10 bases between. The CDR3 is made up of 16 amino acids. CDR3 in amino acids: CASSPPLAVSTDTQYF. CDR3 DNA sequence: TGTGCCAGCTCACCACCGTTGGCAGTCAGCACAGATACGCAGTATTTT.

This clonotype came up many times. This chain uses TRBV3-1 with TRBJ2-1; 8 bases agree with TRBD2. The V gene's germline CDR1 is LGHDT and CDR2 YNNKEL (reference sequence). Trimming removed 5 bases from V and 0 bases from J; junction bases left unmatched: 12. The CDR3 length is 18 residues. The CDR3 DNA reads TGTGCCAGCAGCTTCGGATTAGCGGGGTCGAGCTCCTACAATGAGCAGTTCTTC. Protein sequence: CASSFGLAGSSSYNEQFF.